The sequence of this T cell receptor beta chain was determined in a study of T cell repertoires in cytomegalovirus infection. General observations from the study: Within the response measured ex vivo, HLA-C-restricted CMV-specific TCR beta clonotypes were dominant.

Each CDR3 protein gets one entry after TCRdb re-called the reads with MiXCR. The table records roughly 500,000 distinct CDR3 sequences, approximately 10% of them present only once. This clonotype was detected ten times or more. Its specificity is unknown. V gave up 0 bases and J gave up 2 bases; unmatched junction bases: 2. This CDR3 is 15 amino acids long. Germline V gene lookup returns CDR1 SGDLS and CDR2 YYNGEE. The source is a human donor in good health (CMV status not recorded). Some clones in this sample may be carry-over from other donors' samples. The rearrangement links TRBV9 to TRBJ2-1; 7 nucleotides agree with TRBD1. Sequencing was performed on PBMCs. The CDR3 coding sequence is TGTGCCAGCAGCGTAGTAGGGGGCCCCTACAATGAGCAGTTCTTC. Translation: CASSVVGGPYNEQFF.